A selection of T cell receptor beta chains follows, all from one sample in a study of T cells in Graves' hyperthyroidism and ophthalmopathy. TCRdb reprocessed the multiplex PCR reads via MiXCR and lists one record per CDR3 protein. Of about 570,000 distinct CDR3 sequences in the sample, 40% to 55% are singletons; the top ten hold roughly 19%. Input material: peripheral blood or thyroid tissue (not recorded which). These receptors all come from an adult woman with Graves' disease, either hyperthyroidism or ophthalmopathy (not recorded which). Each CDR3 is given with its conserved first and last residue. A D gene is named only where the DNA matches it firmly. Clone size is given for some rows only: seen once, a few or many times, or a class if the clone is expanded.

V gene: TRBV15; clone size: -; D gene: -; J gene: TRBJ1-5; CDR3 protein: CATSEDYSNQPQHF; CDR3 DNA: TGTGCCACCAGCGAGGATTATAGCAATCAGCCCCAGCATTTT
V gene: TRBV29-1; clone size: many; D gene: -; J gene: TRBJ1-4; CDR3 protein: CSVEDRGGEKLFF; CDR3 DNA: TGCAGCGTTGAAGATCGGGGGGGTGAAAAACTGTTTTTT
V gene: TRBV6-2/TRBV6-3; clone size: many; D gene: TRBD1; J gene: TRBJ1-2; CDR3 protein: CASNRDSNYGYTF; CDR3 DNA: TGTGCCAGCAATAGGGACAGCAACTATGGCTACACCTTC
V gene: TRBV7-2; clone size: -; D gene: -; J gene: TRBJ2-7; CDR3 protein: CASSQDRDAHSYEQYF; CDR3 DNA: TGTGCCAGCAGCCAAGATCGGGACGCCCATTCCTACGAGCAGTACTTC
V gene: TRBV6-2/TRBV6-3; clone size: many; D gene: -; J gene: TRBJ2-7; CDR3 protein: CASSNEAGTPSGEQYF; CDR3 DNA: TGTGCCAGCAGTAACGAAGCCGGGACTCCAAGCGGCGAGCAGTACTTC
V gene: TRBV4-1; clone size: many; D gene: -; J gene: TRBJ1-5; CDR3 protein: CASSRKSSTDPQQPQHF; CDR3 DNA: TGCGCCAGCAGCCGGAAGAGTTCTACCGATCCCCAGCAGCCCCAGCATTTT
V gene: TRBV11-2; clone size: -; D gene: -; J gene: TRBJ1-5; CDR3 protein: CASSHGQETQHF; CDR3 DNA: TGTGCCAGCAGCCATGGCCAAGAGACCCAGCATTTT
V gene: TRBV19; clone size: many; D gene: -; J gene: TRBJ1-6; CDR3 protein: CASSSLGLRSPLHF; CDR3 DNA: TGTGCCAGTAGTTCGTTGGGGCTAAGGTCACCCCTCCACTTT
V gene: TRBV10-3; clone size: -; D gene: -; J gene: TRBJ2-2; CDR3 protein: CANRKGANTGELFF; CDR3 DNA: TGTGCCAACCGCAAAGGGGCGAACACCGGGGAGCTGTTTTTT
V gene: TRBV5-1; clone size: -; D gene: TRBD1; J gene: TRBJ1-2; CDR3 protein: CASRPGTGGALYGYTF; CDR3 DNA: TGCGCCAGCCGCCCTGGGACAGGGGGTGCCCTTTATGGCTACACCTTC
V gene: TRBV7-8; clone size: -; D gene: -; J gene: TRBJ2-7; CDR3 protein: CASSLEGKAKEQYF; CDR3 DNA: TGTGCCAGCAGCTTAGAAGGAAAGGCTAAGGAGCAGTACTTC
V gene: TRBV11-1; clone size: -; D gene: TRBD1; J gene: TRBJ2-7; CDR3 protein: CASSARVMDRAPYEQYF; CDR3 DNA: TGTGCCAGCAGTGCTAGGGTAATGGACAGGGCTCCCTACGAGCAGTACTTC
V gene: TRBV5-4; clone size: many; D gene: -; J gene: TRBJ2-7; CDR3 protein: CASSLAAGVSEQYF; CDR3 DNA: TGTGCCAGCAGCTTGGCCGCCGGGGTCTCCGAGCAGTACTTC
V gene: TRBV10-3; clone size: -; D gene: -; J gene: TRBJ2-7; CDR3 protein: CAISEQAPRREQYF; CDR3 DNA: TGTGCCATCAGTGAACAGGCACCCAGGAGGGAGCAGTACTTC
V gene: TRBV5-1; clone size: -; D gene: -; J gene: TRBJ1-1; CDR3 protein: CASSSPTQNTEAFF; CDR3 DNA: TGCGCCAGCAGCTCGCCGACACAGAACACTGAAGCTTTCTTT
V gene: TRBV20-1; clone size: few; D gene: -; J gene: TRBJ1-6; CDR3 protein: CSARRFVGSSPLHF; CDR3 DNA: TGCAGTGCGAGGCGGTTCGTTGGATCTTCACCCCTCCACTTT
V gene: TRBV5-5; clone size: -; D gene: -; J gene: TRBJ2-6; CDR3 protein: CASSLDVDTEAF; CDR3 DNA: TGTGCCAGCAGCTTGGACGTGGACACTGAAGCTTTC
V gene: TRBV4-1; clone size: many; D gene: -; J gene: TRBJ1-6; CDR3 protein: CASSTRPAGVSPLHF; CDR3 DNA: TGCGCCAGCAGCACCCGACCCGCAGGGGTTTCACCCCTCCACTTT
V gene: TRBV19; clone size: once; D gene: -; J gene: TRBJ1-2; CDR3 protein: CASSTTYMDPYGYTF; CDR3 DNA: TGTGCCAGTAGTACTACCTATATGGACCCATATGGCTACACCTTC
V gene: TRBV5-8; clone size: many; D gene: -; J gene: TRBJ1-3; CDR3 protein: CASSFGSTGNTIYF; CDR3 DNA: TGTGCCAGCAGCTTCGGCAGTACTGGAAACACCATATATTTT
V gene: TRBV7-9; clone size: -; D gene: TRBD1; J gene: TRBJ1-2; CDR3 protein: CASSLSGQGGYGYTF; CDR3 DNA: TGTGCCAGCAGCTTATCGGGACAGGGGGGCTATGGCTACACCTTC
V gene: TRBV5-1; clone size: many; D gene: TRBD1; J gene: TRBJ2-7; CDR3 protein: CASSGGTGGVYEQYF; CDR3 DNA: TGCGCCAGCAGCGGTGGGACAGGGGGCGTTTACGAGCAGTACTTC
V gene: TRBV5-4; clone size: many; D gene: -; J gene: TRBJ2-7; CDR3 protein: CASSSGLMTYEQYF; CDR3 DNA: TGTGCCAGCAGCTCCGGACTGATGACCTACGAGCAGTACTTC
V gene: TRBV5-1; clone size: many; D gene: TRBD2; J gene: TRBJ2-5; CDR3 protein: CASSFSGTSGRLRETQYF; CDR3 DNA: TGCGCCAGCAGCTTCTCCGGGACTAGCGGGAGGCTGCGAGAGACCCAGTACTTC
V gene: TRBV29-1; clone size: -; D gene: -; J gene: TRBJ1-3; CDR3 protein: CSVERRGETIYF; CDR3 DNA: TGCAGCGTTGAAAGGAGAGGAGAGACCATATATTTT
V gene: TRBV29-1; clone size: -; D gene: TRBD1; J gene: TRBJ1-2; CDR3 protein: CSVLRGELANYGYTF; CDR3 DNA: TGCAGCGTTCTCAGGGGGGAACTGGCTAACTATGGCTACACCTTC
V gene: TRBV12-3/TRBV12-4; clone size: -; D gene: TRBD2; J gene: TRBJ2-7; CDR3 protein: CASSSGGRGGVF; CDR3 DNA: TGTGCCAGCAGTTCAGGCGGCCGGGGGGGGGTCTTC
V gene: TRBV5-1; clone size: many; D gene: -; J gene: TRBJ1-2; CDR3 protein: CASSLAGRGGYTF; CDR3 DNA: TGCGCCAGCAGCTTGGCCGGCAGGGGTGGCTACACCTTC
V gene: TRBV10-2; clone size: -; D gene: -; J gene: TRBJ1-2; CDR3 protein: CASSEEGRGYTF; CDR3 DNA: TGTGCCAGCAGTGAGGAGGGGAGAGGCTACACCTTC
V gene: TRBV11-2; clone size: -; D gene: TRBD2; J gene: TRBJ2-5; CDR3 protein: CASSLVSGAQETQYF; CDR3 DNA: TGTGCCAGCAGCTTAGTTAGCGGGGCGCAAGAGACCCAGTACTTC
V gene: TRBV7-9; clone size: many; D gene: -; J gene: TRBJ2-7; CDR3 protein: CASSSHTQYEQYF; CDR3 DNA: TGTGCCAGCAGTTCCCACACTCAATACGAGCAGTACTTC
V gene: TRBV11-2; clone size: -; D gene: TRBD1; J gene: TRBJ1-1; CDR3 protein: CASSTRDGQGRTEAFF; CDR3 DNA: TGCGCCAGCAGCACGCGAGACGGACAGGGAAGGACTGAAGCTTTCTTT
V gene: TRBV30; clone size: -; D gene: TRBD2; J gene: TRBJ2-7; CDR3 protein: CASMRGSEQYF; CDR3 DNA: TGTGCCTCGATGCGGGGGTCCGAGCAGTACTTC
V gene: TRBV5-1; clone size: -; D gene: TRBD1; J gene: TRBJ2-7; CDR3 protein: CASSAGQVFYEQYF; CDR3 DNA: TGCGCCAGCAGCGCCGGACAGGTTTTCTACGAGCAGTACTTC
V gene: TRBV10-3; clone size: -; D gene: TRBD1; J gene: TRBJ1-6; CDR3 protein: CAIRGQGSSPLHF; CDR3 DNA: TGTGCCATCAGGGGACAGGGGAGTTCACCCCTCCACTTT
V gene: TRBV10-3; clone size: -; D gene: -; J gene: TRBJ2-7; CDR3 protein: CAIRGFTWKAEQYF; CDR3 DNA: TGTGCCATCAGGGGTTTTACGTGGAAAGCCGAGCAGTACTTC
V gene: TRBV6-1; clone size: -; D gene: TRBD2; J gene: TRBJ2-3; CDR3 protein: CASGTLAGSANTQYF; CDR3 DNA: TGTGCCAGCGGAACTCTAGCGGGGTCTGCTAATACGCAGTATTTT
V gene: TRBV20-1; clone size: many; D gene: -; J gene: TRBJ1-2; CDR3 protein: CTSGGPNYGYTF; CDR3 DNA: TGCACTTCTGGGGGACCTAACTATGGCTACACCTTC
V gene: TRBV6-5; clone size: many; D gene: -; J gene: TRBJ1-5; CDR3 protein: CASSPDVFNQPQHF; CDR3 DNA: TGTGCCAGCAGCCCCGACGTGTTCAATCAGCCCCAGCATTTT
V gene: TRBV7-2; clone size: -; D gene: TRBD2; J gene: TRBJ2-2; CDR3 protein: CASSPWTSAGGPFF; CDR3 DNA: TGTGCCAGCAGCCCATGGACTAGCGCCGGGGGGCCGTTTTTT
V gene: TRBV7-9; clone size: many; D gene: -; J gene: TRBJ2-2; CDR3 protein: CASSQGTSGGELFF; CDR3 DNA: TGTGCCAGCAGCCAAGGGACATCCGGCGGGGAGCTGTTTTTT
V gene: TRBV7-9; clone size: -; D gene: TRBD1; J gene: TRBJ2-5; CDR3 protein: CASSADRAYGELSETQYF; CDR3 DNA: TGTGCCAGCAGCGCCGACAGGGCATACGGGGAGCTTTCCGAGACCCAGTACTTC
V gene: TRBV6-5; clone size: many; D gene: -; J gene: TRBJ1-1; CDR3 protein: CASSYEGGSGQNTEAFF; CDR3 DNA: TGTGCCAGCAGTTACGAGGGGGGGTCGGGACAGAACACTGAAGCTTTCTTT
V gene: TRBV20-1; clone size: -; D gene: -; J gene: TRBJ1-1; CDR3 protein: CSASSIRGLAGGELMFPNTEAFF; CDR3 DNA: TGCAGTGCTTCATCCATCCGAGGACTAGCCGGCGGGGAGCTAATGTTTCCAAACACTGAAGCTTTCTTT
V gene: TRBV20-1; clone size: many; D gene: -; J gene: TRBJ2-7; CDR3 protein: CSARDRRAAYEQYF; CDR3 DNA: TGCAGTGCTAGAGATCGGAGGGCAGCCTACGAGCAGTACTTC
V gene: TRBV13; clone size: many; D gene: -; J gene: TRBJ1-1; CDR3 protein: CASSNRDGNTEAFF; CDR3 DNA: TGTGCCAGCAGCAACCGGGACGGGAACACTGAAGCTTTCTTT
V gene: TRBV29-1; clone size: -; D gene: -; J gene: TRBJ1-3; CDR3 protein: CSVRDIFSGNTIYF; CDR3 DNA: TGCAGCGTCCGGGACATCTTCTCTGGAAACACCATATATTTT
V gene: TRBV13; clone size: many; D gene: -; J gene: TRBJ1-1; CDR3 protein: CASSRETGGTEAFF; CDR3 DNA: TGTGCCAGCAGCAGAGAGACGGGAGGAACTGAAGCTTTCTTT
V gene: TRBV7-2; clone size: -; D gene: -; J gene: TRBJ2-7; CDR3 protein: CASSLSHSYEQYF; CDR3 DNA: TGTGCCAGCAGCTTATCTCACTCCTACGAGCAGTACTTC
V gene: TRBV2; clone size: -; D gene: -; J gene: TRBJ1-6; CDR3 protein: CASVVTGTANSPLHF; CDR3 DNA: TGTGCCAGCGTGGTGACCGGGACGGCAAATTCACCCCTCCACTTT
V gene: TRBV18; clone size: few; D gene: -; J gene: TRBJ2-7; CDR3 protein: CASSPYRESEQYF; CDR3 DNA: TGTGCCAGCTCACCGTACAGGGAGTCCGAGCAGTACTTC
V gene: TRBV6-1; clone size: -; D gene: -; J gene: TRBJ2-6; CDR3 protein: CASTATQGANVLTF; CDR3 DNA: TGTGCCAGCACTGCGACACAGGGGGCCAACGTCCTGACTTTC
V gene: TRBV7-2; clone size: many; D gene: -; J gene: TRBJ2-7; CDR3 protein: CASSLETLAPYF; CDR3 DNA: TGTGCCAGCAGTCTAGAGACACTGGCTCCGTACTTC
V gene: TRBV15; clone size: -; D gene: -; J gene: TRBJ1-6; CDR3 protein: CATSSHQGNSPLHF; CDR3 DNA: TGTGCCACCAGCAGTCACCAGGGGAACTCACCCCTCCACTTT
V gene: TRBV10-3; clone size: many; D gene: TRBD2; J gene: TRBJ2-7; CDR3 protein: CAISGLAGVPEQYF; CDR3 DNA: TGTGCCATCAGTGGCCTAGCGGGAGTTCCCGAGCAGTACTTC
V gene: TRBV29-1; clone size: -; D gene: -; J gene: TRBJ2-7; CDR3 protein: CSVEGKTVNYEQYF; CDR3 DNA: TGCAGCGTTGAAGGAAAAACAGTTAACTACGAGCAGTACTTC
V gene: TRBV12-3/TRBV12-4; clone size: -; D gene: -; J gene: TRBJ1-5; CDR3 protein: CASSHTGQPRPQHF; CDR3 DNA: TGTGCCAGCAGCCACACCGGACAGCCACGGCCCCAGCATTTT
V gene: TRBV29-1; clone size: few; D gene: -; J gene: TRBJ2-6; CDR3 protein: CSVRSGGSVLTF; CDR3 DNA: TGCAGCGTTAGGTCCGGAGGCAGCGTCCTGACTTTC
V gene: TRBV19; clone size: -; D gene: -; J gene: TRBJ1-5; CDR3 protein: CASSMPDGGQPQHF; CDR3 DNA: TGTGCCAGTAGTATGCCCGACGGCGGTCAGCCCCAGCATTTT